The clone carrying this TCR beta chain was observed a single time. This sample is part of a study of PD-L1 blockade in urothelial cancer. For the study at large: From about 2014, patients received atezolizumab, given as 1,200 mg intravenously every 3 weeks. Each blood sample yielded a median of about 130,000 T cells.

Method: immunoSEQ multiplex PCR; TCRdb's copy keeps in-frame clones and lacks some. The data show some 38,000 clones, approximately 80% seen once. Described time point: pretreatment peripheral blood. V dropped 0 bases and J dropped 5; count of bases not matched to a gene: 5. CDR3 size: 15 residues. CDR1 is SGHTA, CDR2 FQGNSA, per germline. This sequence joins TRBV7-2 and TRBJ2-5; 8 bases match TRBD2. The sequencing here drew on PBMCs, taken around atezolizumab (anti-PD-L1) treatment. This receptor was taken from an elderly man with urothelial cancer. The CDR3 spells CASSLASASGETQYF. CDR3 nucleotides: TGTGCCAGCAGCTTAGCATCGGCTAGCGGGGAGACCCAGTACTTC.